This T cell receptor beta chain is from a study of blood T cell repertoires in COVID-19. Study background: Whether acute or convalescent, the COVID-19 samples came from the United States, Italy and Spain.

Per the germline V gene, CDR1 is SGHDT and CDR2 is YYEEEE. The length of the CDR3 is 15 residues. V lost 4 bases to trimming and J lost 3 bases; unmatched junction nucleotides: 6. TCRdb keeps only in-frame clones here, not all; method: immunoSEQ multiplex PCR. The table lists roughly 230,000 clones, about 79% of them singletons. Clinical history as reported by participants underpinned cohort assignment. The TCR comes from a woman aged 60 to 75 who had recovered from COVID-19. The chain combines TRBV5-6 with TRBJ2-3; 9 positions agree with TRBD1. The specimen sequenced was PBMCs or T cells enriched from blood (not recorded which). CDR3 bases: TGTGCCAGCAGCCCCGGGACAGGGTTAACAGATACGCAGTATTTT. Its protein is CASSPGTGLTDTQYF.